Below, 26 T cell receptor beta chains from the same sample are listed, as sequenced in a study of blood T cell repertoires in COVID-19. Generated by immunoSEQ multiplex PCR, the TCRdb table keeps only in-frame clones and is missing some. The sample includes fewer than 350,000 clones, approximately 89% of them seen just once. Sequenced sample: peripheral blood. These receptors originate from a woman aged 25 to 39 with COVID-19, enrolled during active disease.

The chain couples TRBV3-1 (or the pseudogene TRBV3-2) to TRBJ2-6; 8 nucleotides agree with TRBD1. Germline V gene lookup returns CDR1 LGHDT and CDR2 YNNKEL (reference sequence). This CDR3 has 17 residues. V shed 4 bases and J 2 bases; nucleotides not matched to a gene: 7. This CDR3 reads CASSRTGLKAGANVLTF. The DNA of the CDR3 is TGTGCCAGCAGCCGGACAGGGCTAAAAGCTGGGGCCAACGTCCTGACTTTC.

This clone was picked up one time. The chain recombines TRBV6-6 with TRBJ2-5; the D gene is possibly TRBD1 (6 bases). Trimming removed 6 bases from V and 1 base from J, with 12 bases in between. The length of the CDR3 is 14 residues. CDR1 and CDR2 (germline): MNHNY, SVGAGI (reference sequence). In DNA, the CDR3 is TGTGCCAGCAGCCCAGGGGCCCTCCAAGAGACCCAGTACTTC. Translated: CASSPGALQETQYF.

The chain employs TRBV11-3 and TRBJ2-3, with a possible D match to TRBD2 (7 bases). CDR3 length: 14 amino acids. Trimming stripped 5 bases from V and 8 bases from J, with 17 bases between. Germline V gene lookup returns CDR1 SGHNT and CDR2 YENEEA. CDR3 loop: CASSGSGGVGTQYF. The CDR3 nucleotides are TGTGCCAGCAGCGGATCGGGGGGCGTAGGTACGCAGTATTTT.

The chain carries TRBV6-1 and TRBJ1-5; D unclear. This CDR3 has 12 residues. V was pared by 3 bases and J by 10 bases, with 10 bases between. CDR1 and CDR2 from the germline V gene are MNHNS and SASEGT. The CDR3 nucleotides are TGTGCCAGCAGTGACGGCGGAGGACCCCAGCATTTT. Protein: CASSDGGGPQHF.

The V gene is TRBV7-9, the J gene TRBJ1-1; D perhaps matches TRBD1 (5 bases). V shed 3 bases and J shed 1 base, with 12 bases lying between them. The CDR3 length is 15 residues. The germline CDR1 and CDR2 sequences are SEHNR and FQNEAQ (reference sequence). The CDR3 coding sequence is TGTGCCAGCAGCTTGGTCGGCAGGGAGAACACTGAAGCTTTCTTT. Translated, it gives CASSLVGRENTEAFF. Based on the CDR3 plus reference TRBV7-9 and TRBJ1-1, the full variable domain is DTGVSQNPRHKITKRGQNVTFRCDPISEHNRLYWYRQTLGQGPEFLTYFQNEAQLEKSRLLSDRFSAERPKGSFSTLEIQRTEQGDSAMYLCASSLVGRENTEAFFGQGTRLTVV.

This chain joins TRBV5-5 and TRBJ2-3; no clear D. Trimming took 4 bases from V and 1 from J, leaving 13 bases between them. The CDR3 consists of 15 residues. In germline, CDR1 is SGHKS, CDR2 YYEKEE (reference sequence). The CDR3 DNA reads TGTGCCAGCAGCCCCACCCCCACACGCACAGATACGCAGTATTTT. It specifies CASSPTPTRTDTQYF.

V gene TRBV24-1 combines with J gene TRBJ2-7, with a tentative D call TRBD1 (6 bases). CDR3 length equals 14 residues. The germline gives CDR1 KGHDR, CDR2 SFDVKD. V lost 7 bases and J lost 1, with 13 bases in between. In nucleotides, the CDR3 is TGTGCCACCAGGCCGGGACACCCTTCCTACGAGCAGTACTTC. It is translated as CATRPGHPSYEQYF.

This chain links TRBV6-6 with TRBJ2-2; D gene ambiguous. V was trimmed by 4 bases and J by 3 bases, leaving 9 bases between them. This CDR3 region has 14 residues. Germline CDR1 is MNHNY and CDR2 is SVGAGI (reference sequence). The CDR3 DNA sequence: TGTGCCAGCAGTTCCCGACACTACACCGGGGAGCTGTTTTTT. This gives the protein CASSSRHYTGELFF.

This sequence joins TRBV10-3 and TRBJ1-2; D gene uncertain. CDR1 is ENHRY and CDR2 is SYGVKD in the germline V gene. The length of the CDR3 is 14 residues. The V end was cut by 0 bases, the J end by 2 bases, with 7 bases between. CDR3 protein: CAISESPTNYGYTF. DNA of the CDR3: TGTGCCATCAGTGAGTCCCCAACAAACTATGGCTACACCTTC.

The J gene is TRBJ2-7, the V gene TRBV2; 9 bases are shared with TRBD1. The CDR3 is made up of 15 amino acids. The V gene end was trimmed by 1 base and the J gene end by 3 bases; junction bases not matched to a gene: 4. Germline V gives CDR1 SNHLY, CDR2 FYNNEI. The CDR3: CASSEGQGGVYEQYV. For the CDR3, the DNA is TGTGCCAGCAGTGAAGGACAGGGGGGAGTCTACGAGCAGTACGTC.

The J gene is TRBJ1-1, the V gene TRBV7-2; no reliable D call. Germline loops: CDR1 SGHTA, CDR2 FQGNSA. The V and J ends lost 5 bases and 4 bases respectively, with 14 bases between them. This CDR3 has 14 residues. For the CDR3, the DNA is TGTGCCAGCAGCGCCCAACGAGGGATCACTGAAGCTTTCTTT. This translates into CASSAQRGITEAFF.

The V gene is TRBV5-1, the J gene TRBJ1-1; D gene unclear. CDR3 size: 13 residues. CDR1 and CDR2 from the germline V gene are SGHRS and YFSETQ. The V and J ends lost 2 bases and 2 bases respectively, with 7 bases between them. The CDR3 DNA sequence: TGCGCCAGCAGCTTTGAGGGTAACACTGAAGCTTTCTTT. Its translation: CASSFEGNTEAFF.

This clone was picked up one time. The chain recombines TRBV2 with TRBJ1-1, with 11 bases aligning to TRBD1. CDR1 and CDR2 (germline): SNHLY, FYNNEI. This CDR3 contains 16 residues. The trim removed 8 bases at V and 4 bases at J, leaving 12 bases unmatched. The CDR3 DNA follows: TGTGCCAGCTTCCGGGACAGGGGGGCCTCAGGCACTGAAGCTTTCTTT. Its translation is CASFRDRGASGTEAFF. The variable domain in full, with the rest retrieved from reference TRBV2 and TRBJ1-1, is EPEVTQTPSHQVTQMGQEVILRCVPISNHLYFYWYRQILGQKVEFLVSFYNNEISEKSEIFDDQFSVERPDGSNFTLKIRSTKLEDSAMYFCASFRDRGASGTEAFFGQGTRLTVV.

Note on this clone: This sample includes further DNA sequences coding for the same CDR3. V gene TRBV4-1 combines with J gene TRBJ1-1, with D hard to call. Germline-derived CDR1 and CDR2 are MGHRA and YSYEKL. V lost 1 base to trimming and J lost 1 base, with 4 bases between them. There are 13 residues in the CDR3. For the CDR3, the DNA is TGCGCCAGCAGCCAAGGCGGGAACACTGAAGCTTTCTTT. It is translated as CASSQGGNTEAFF.

This clone showed up just once. V is TRBV19 and J is TRBJ1-5; 10 positions match TRBD1. The CDR3 loop spans 15 amino acids. Germline V CDR1 and CDR2: LNHDA, SQIVND (reference sequence). The V and J ends lost 6 bases and 3 bases, in that order; junction bases with no gene match: 5. In DNA form, the CDR3 reads TGTGCCAGTAGAAGGGACAGGGGCTACAATCAGCCCCAGCATTTT. Residues: CASRRDRGYNQPQHF.

This chain joins TRBV10-2 and TRBJ1-1; 8 bases agree with TRBD1. With V trimmed by 9 bases and J by 7 bases, 10 bases remained unmatched. Germline values: CDR1 WSHSY, CDR2 SAAADI. The CDR3 consists of 13 residues. DNA of the CDR3: TGCGCCAGTGGGACAGGACGGTCCCGTGAAGCTTTCTTT. Its protein product is CASGTGRSREAFF.

V and J are TRBV28 and TRBJ2-7, with 9 bases lining up with TRBD1. Germline CDR1 and CDR2: MDHEN and SYDVKM. The CDR3 is 14 amino acids. With 4 bases clipped from V and 2 bases from J, the junction kept 3 bases outside the gene matches. Here the CDR3 DNA reads TGTGCCAGCAGTTCGGGACAGGGCGCCTACGAGCAGTACGTC. Its translation: CASSSGQGAYEQYV.

The chain joins TRBV27 to TRBJ1-4; TRBD1 might be the D (6 bases). The V and J ends lost 7 bases and 8 bases respectively, with 17 bases between them. This CDR3 spans 14 amino acids. Germline V lookup: CDR1 MNHEY, CDR2 SMNVEV (reference sequence). The CDR3 coding sequence is TGTGCCAGCAAACAGGGACAAGGGCACGAAAAACTGTTTTTT. This encodes CASKQGQGHEKLFF.

Worth noting for this clone: Within the sample, other DNA sequences also encode this same CDR3. This chain links TRBV18 with TRBJ1-4; D might be TRBD1 (6 bases). CDR1 is KGHSH and CDR2 is LQKENI in the germline V gene. V lost 3 bases, J lost 7 bases, and 9 bases lay in between. The CDR3 is 13 amino acids. The CDR3 DNA reads TGTGCCAGCTCACCGGGAGGGGGTGAAAAACTGTTTTTT. Translating it yields CASSPGGGEKLFF.

The chain employs TRBV19 and TRBJ2-2; TRBD1 matches at 9 bases. CDR3 length: 17 amino acids. Germline CDR1 and CDR2: LNHDA and SQIVND (reference sequence). Losses at the gene ends were 2 bases for V and 6 bases for J; bases not matched to a gene: 10. CDR3 coding DNA: TGTGCCAGTAGTATAAGGGACAGGGCGGACAGGGCCGGGGAGCTGTTTTTT. It encodes CASSIRDRADRAGELFF.

The chain has TRBV7-8 and TRBJ2-1; D not certain. This CDR3 has 15 residues. V lost 1 base to trimming and J lost 0 bases, with 7 bases between them. Germline V gene sequence: CDR1 SGHVS, CDR2 FQNEAQ. Written as DNA, the CDR3 is TGTGCCAGCAGCTTAGATACCGGCTCCTACAATGAGCAGTTCTTC. Amino acid sequence: CASSLDTGSYNEQFF.

The CDR3, as DNA: TGTGCCAGCAGTCACGTGGAGGGCTACGAGCAGTACTTC. This translates into CASSHVEGYEQYF. The chain has TRBV6-5 and TRBJ2-7; D is possibly TRBD2 (6 bases). Per germline, CDR1 MNHEY and CDR2 SVGAGI. The CDR3 is 13 residues long. V dropped 5 bases and J dropped 3 bases, with 11 bases sitting between them.

Regarding this clone: Other DNA sequences in this sample translate to the same CDR3. The chain is built from TRBV3-1 (or the pseudogene TRBV3-2) and TRBJ1-3, with D perhaps matching TRBD1 (5 bases). V lost 0 bases and J 2 bases, leaving 8 bases between the germline ends. CDR1 and CDR2 from the germline V gene are LGHDT and YNNKEL (reference sequence). The CDR3 loop spans 15 amino acids. In DNA form, the CDR3 reads TGTGCCAGCAGCCAAGACAGGGTCGCTGGAAACACCATATATTTT. Protein product: CASSQDRVAGNTIYF.

This chain uses TRBV12-3 or TRBV12-4 with TRBJ1-2; the D is unclear. The V and J ends lost 3 bases and 5 bases respectively, with 10 bases between them. The CDR3 sequence is 13 residues long. CDR3 sequence (DNA): TGTGCCAGCAGTTTTGGACTGCTTTATGGCTACACCTTC. Its translation is CASSFGLLYGYTF.

This chain's CDR3 is CASGFLEDTQYF. The CDR3 DNA is TGTGCCAGCGGGTTCTTGGAGGATACGCAGTATTTT. This sequence joins TRBV27 and TRBJ2-3; D is unresolved. The V gene lost 8 bases and the J gene lost 6 bases, with 12 bases spanning the gap. Germline V gene data show CDR1 as MNHEY and CDR2 as SMNVEV (reference sequence). The CDR3 totals 12 residues.

The rearrangement links TRBV14 to TRBJ2-7; 8 positions match TRBD1. The CDR3 sequence is 11 residues long. V lost 5 bases, J lost 12 bases, and 6 bases stayed unmatched. Per the germline V gene, CDR1 is SGHDN and CDR2 is FVKESK. The CDR3 protein is CASSETGDRYV. The CDR3 DNA reads TGTGCCAGCAGCGAGACAGGGGATCGGTACGTC.